The next 17 T cell receptor beta chains were all read from a single sample in a study of blood T cell repertoires in COVID-19 (dated by TCRdb to 2020 to 2022). Library generation was performed with the immunoSEQ multiplex PCR assay. This immuneACCESS table, as held by TCRdb, lists in-frame sequences with V and J called but not all clones. Of the missing ones, under half trace to an unresolved V gene in checked studies; the others have no known cause. The sample table shows around 300,000 clones, and 90% are seen once. The ten largest clones represent around 0.96% of the sample. Sequencing input: peripheral blood. Receptors originate from a woman in her forties with COVID-19, enrolled during active disease.

J is TRBJ1-2 and V is TRBV9; TRBD1 matches 9 bases. Trimming at V came to 0 bases and at J to 8 bases, leaving 8 bases not matched to a gene. In germline, CDR1 is SGDLS, CDR2 YYNGEE. This CDR3 region has 15 residues. CDR3 in amino acids: CASSVAIQGARGYTF. CDR3 sequence (DNA): TGTGCCAGCAGCGTAGCTATACAGGGGGCACGGGGCTACACCTTC.

The chain combines TRBV6-2 or TRBV6-3 with TRBJ1-2; D might be TRBD1 (6 bases). Germline V lookup: CDR1 MNHEY, CDR2 SVGEGT. The CDR3 loop spans 19 amino acids. V was cut by 6 bases and J by 1 base, with 27 bases left in between. CDR3 coding DNA: TGTGCCAGCAGCCCTGCGTTGACTCCTAAGGGACACCTTAACTATGGCTACACCTTC. Translating gives CASSPALTPKGHLNYGYTF.

This clone was detected only a few times. The J gene is TRBJ1-1, the V gene TRBV6-5; 9 nucleotides agree with TRBD1. The ends lost 6 bases at V and 8 bases at J; junction bases unmatched: 7. CDR1 is MNHEY and CDR2 is SVGAGI in the germline V gene. The CDR3 sequence is 13 residues long. CDR3 residues: CASSIRQGGEAFF. The CDR3 bases are TGTGCCAGCAGCATAAGACAGGGGGGGGAAGCTTTCTTT.

J is TRBJ1-2 and V is TRBV7-9, with D maybe TRBD1 (6 bases). Trimming took 5 bases from V and 3 from J, leaving 16 bases between them. Germline loops: CDR1 SEHNR, CDR2 FQNEAQ (reference sequence). CDR3 length: 15 residues. This CDR3 is CASSRGAEQYYGYTF. In DNA form, the CDR3 reads TGTGCCAGCAGCCGGGGGGCAGAGCAATACTATGGCTACACCTTC.

The chain couples TRBV4-3 to TRBJ1-2; possible D gene TRBD1, 6 bases. The CDR3 runs 16 residues. V was shortened by 0 bases and J by 7 bases, with 18 bases between the two germline ends. Germline V gene lookup returns CDR1 LGHNA and CDR2 YSLEER. CDR3 bases: TGCGCCAGCAGCCAAGATCCGGACAGAAAGCTTCGTGGCTACACCTTC. Residues: CASSQDPDRKLRGYTF.

The chain links TRBV7-2 to TRBJ2-7; possible D gene TRBD2, 6 bases. Germline assignment: CDR1 SGHTA and CDR2 FQGNSA. Trimming removed 5 bases at V and 4 bases at J, with 15 bases between. CDR3 length equals 14 residues. The CDR3 protein is CASSPGVRVYEQYF. CDR3 coding DNA: TGTGCCAGCAGCCCGGGGGTAAGGGTTTACGAGCAGTACTTC.

The CDR3 nucleotides are TGTGCCATCAGTGCCCCAGCGGGGGGCTATGGCTACACCTTC. This gives the protein CAISAPAGGYGYTF. The gene calls are TRBV10-3 and TRBJ1-2, with D maybe TRBD1 (5 bases). This CDR3 has 14 amino acids. V lost 4 bases to trimming and J lost 4 bases, with 13 bases between them. Per the germline V gene, CDR1 is ENHRY and CDR2 is SYGVKD.

This sequence joins TRBV29-1 and TRBJ2-1; D uncertain. From germline, CDR1 is SQVTM and CDR2 ANQGSEA. V was pared by 0 bases and J by 4 bases, with 13 bases between. The CDR3 sequence is 15 residues long. The CDR3 DNA follows: TGCAGCGTTGAAGAATTGCTAGGCTCTTACAATGAGCAGTTCTTC. Translation gives CSVEELLGSYNEQFF.

This clone is a singleton in its sample. This chain connects TRBV6-5 to TRBJ2-1, with D perhaps TRBD1 (6 bases). The V end was cut by 9 bases, the J end by 8 bases, with 17 bases between. Per germline, CDR1 MNHEY and CDR2 SVGAGI. The CDR3 is 13 residues long. CDR3 amino acids: CASQKQGTDEQFF. The CDR3 nucleotides read TGTGCCAGTCAGAAACAGGGTACAGATGAGCAGTTCTTC.

The DNA for the CDR3 is TGTGCCAGCAGTCCTCTAGCGGGGAAAGAGGAGACCCAGTACTTC. This sequence encodes CASSPLAGKEETQYF. This chain connects TRBV2 to TRBJ2-5, with TRBD2 identical over 9 bases. V lost 5 bases and J lost 5; bases outside the gene matches: 9. CDR3 size: 15 residues. In germline, CDR1 is SNHLY, CDR2 FYNNEI.

The chain couples TRBV7-2 to TRBJ1-3, with 7 bases fitting TRBD1. Trimming at V came to 5 bases and at J to 4 bases, leaving 17 bases not matched to a gene. This CDR3 contains 18 residues. The germline CDR1 and CDR2 sequences are SGHTA and FQGNSA. The CDR3 nucleotides are TGTGCCAGCAGCGTGGTATCACAGGGGTCCTATGCGGGAAACACCATATATTTT. Protein: CASSVVSQGSYAGNTIYF.

The V and J genes are TRBV19 and TRBJ1-3, with D perhaps matching TRBD1 (5 bases). The V end lost 1 base, the J end lost 0 bases, and 13 bases lay between the germline ends. The CDR3 is made up of 17 amino acids. CDR1 is LNHDA, CDR2 SQIVND, per germline (reference sequence). This chain's CDR3 is CASSIVSGGPSGNTIYF. As DNA, the CDR3 is TGTGCCAGTAGTATAGTGTCGGGGGGACCCTCTGGAAACACCATATATTTT.

This clone was counted only a few times. V and J are TRBV28 and TRBJ1-2; maybe TRBD1 (6 bases). Trimming pared 3 bases from V and 6 bases from J, leaving 11 bases between. The CDR3 runs to 13 residues. Per the germline V gene, CDR1 is MDHEN and CDR2 is SYDVKM. The CDR3 bases are TGTGCCAGCAGTTTGGGGGGGGCGGATGGCTACACCTTC. Amino acid sequence: CASSLGGADGYTF.

The chain uses TRBV19 and TRBJ1-1; no firm D call. The CDR3 spans 10 residues. Trimming took 8 bases from V and 3 from J, leaving 4 bases between them. Per the germline V gene, CDR1 is LNHDA and CDR2 is SQIVND (reference sequence). CDR3 residues: CASLDTEAFF. As DNA, the CDR3 is TGTGCCAGTCTTGACACTGAAGCTTTCTTT.

The chain has TRBV3-1 (or the pseudogene TRBV3-2) and TRBJ1-1; a weak D match, TRBD1 (6 bases). The CDR3 loop spans 12 amino acids. Per the germline V gene, CDR1 is LGHDT and CDR2 is YNNKEL (reference sequence). Trimming left V 1 base short and J 11 bases short, with 11 bases between. CDR3 amino acids: CASSQADSSAFF. The DNA for the CDR3 is TGTGCCAGCAGCCAAGCGGACAGCTCGGCTTTCTTT.

The chain combines TRBV11-2 with TRBJ2-2; TRBD1 matches 9 bases. V lost 0 bases, J lost 1 base, and 9 bases stayed unmatched. In germline, CDR1 is SGHAT, CDR2 FQNNGV. The CDR3 covers 19 residues. This chain's CDR3 is CASSLDIDRGLGNTGELFF. In nucleotides, the CDR3 is TGTGCCAGCAGCTTAGATATAGACAGGGGGTTGGGGAACACCGGGGAGCTGTTTTTT.

This clone was recorded once. The chain joins TRBV6-2 or TRBV6-3 to TRBJ2-7; D perhaps matches TRBD1 (5 bases). The germline gives CDR1 MNHEY, CDR2 SVGEGT. Between the trimmed V and J ends, which lost 2 bases and 0 bases, there was a span of 17 bases. The CDR3 consists of 17 residues. The CDR3 DNA is TGTGCCAGCAGTTACCCATCCCGTGAACAGGTCTCCTACGAGCAGTACTTC. Residues: CASSYPSREQVSYEQYF.